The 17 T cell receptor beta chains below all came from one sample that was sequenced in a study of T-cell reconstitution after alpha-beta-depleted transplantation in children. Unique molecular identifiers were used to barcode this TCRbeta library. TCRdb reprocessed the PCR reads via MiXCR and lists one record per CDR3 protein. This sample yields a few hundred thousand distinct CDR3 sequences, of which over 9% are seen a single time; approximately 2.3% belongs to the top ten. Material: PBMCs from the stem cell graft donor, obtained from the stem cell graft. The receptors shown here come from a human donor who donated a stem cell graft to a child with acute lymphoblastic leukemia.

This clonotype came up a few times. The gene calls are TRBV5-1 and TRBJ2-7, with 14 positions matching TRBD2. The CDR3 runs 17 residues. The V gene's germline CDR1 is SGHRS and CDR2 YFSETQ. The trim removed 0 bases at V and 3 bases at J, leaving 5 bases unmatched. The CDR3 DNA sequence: TGCGCCAGCAGCTTGGGGGGACTAGCGGGAGCAGTCTACGAGCAGTACTTC. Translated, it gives CASSLGGLAGAVYEQYF.

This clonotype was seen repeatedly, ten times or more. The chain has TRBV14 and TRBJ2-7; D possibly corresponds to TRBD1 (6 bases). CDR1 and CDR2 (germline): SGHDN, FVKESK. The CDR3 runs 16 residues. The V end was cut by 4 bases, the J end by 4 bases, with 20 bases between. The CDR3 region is CASSLITQGTNYEQYF. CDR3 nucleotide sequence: TGTGCCAGCAGCCTCATCACCCAGGGGACGAATTACGAGCAGTACTTC.

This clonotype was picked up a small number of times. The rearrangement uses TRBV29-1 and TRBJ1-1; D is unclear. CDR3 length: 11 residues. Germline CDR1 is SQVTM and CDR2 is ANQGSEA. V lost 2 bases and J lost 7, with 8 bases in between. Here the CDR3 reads CSVEQINEAFF. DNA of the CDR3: TGCAGCGTTGAACAAATTAATGAAGCTTTCTTT.

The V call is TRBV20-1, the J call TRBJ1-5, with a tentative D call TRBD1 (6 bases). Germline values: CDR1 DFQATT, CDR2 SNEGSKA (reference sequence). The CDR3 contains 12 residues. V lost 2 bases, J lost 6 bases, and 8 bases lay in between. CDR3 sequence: CSARLGGQPQHF. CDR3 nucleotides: TGCAGTGCTAGATTAGGGGGTCAGCCCCAGCATTTT.

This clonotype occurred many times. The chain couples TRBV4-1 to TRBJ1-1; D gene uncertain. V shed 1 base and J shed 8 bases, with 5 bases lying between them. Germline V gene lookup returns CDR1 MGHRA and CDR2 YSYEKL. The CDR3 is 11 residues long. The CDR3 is CASSQGREAFF. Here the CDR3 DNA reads TGCGCCAGCAGCCAAGGTCGGGAAGCTTTCTTT.

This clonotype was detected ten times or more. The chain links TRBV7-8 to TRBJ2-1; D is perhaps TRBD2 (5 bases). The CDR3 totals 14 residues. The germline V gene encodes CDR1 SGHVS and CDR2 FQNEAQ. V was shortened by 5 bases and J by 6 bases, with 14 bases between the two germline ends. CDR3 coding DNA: TGTGCCAGCAGCCGCCTGGGCAGCGGCAATGAGCAGTTCTTC. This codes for CASSRLGSGNEQFF.

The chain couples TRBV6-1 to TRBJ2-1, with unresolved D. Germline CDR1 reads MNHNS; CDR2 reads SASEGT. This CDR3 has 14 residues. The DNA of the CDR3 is TGTGCTTCCGTCAGGACGAGCTCCTACAATGAGCAGTTCTTC. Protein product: CASVRTSSYNEQFF.

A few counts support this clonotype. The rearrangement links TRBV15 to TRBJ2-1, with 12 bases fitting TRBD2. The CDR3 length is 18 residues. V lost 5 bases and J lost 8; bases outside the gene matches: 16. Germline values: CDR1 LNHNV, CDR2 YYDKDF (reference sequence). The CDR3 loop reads CATSGTSGRYGQKDEQFF. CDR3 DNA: TGTGCCACCAGCGGCACTAGCGGGAGGTACGGGCAAAAGGATGAGCAGTTCTTC.

The CDR3 protein is CASSFRAVNTGELFF. The CDR3 nucleotides are TGTGCCAGCAGCTTTCGGGCGGTGAACACCGGGGAGCTGTTTTTT. The chain carries TRBV7-9 and TRBJ2-2; no firm D call. V was cut by 3 bases and J by 1 base, with 9 bases left in between. CDR3 size: 15 residues. From germline, CDR1 is SEHNR and CDR2 FQNEAQ (reference sequence).

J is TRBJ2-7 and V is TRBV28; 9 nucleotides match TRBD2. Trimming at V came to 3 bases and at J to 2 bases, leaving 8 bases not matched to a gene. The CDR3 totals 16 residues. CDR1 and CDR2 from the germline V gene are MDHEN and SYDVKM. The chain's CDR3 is CASSLSGLALTYEQYF. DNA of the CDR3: TGTGCCAGCAGTTTGAGCGGACTAGCGCTAACCTACGAGCAGTACTTC.

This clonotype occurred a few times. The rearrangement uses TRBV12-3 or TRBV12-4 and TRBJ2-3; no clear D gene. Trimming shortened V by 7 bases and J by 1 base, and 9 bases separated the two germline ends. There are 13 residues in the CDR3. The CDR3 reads CASTVTRTDTQYF. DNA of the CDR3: TGTGCCAGCACCGTGACTCGCACAGATACGCAGTATTTT.

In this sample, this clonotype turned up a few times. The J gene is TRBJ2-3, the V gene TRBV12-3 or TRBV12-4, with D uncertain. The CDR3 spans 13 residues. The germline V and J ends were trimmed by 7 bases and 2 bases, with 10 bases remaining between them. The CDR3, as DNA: TGTGCCAGCACCAAGGGATCCACAGATACGCAGTATTTT. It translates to CASTKGSTDTQYF.

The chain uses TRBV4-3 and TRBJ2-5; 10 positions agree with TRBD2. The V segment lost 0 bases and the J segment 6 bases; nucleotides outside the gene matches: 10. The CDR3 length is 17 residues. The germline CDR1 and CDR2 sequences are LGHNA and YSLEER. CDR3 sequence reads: CASSQDSASGSRQTQYF. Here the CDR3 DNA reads TGCGCCAGCAGCCAAGATAGCGCTAGCGGGAGTAGACAGACCCAGTACTTC.

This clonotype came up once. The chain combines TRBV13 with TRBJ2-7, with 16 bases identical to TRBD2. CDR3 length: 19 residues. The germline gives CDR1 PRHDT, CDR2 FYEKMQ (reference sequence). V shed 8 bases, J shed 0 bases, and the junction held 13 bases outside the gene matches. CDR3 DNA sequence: TGTGCCAGCTGCCCGTGGCCGGGACTAGCGGGAGGGGGCTCCTACGAGCAGTACTTC. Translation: CASCPWPGLAGGGSYEQYF. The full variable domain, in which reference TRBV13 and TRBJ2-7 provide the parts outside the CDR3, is AAGVIQSPRHLIKEKRETATLKCYPIPRHDTVYWYQQGPGQDPQFLISFYEKMQSDKGSIPDRFSAQQFSDYHSELNMSSLELGDSALYFCASCPWPGLAGGGSYEQYFGPGTRLTVT.

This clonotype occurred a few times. CDR3 coding DNA: TGTGCCAGCAGCCAAGGGTGGAGGACTAGCGGGAGTGATGAGCAGTTCTTC. Residues: CASSQGWRTSGSDEQFF. The chain couples TRBV3-1 to TRBJ2-1; 13 bases align to TRBD2. The V segment lost 1 base and the J segment 8 bases; nucleotides outside the gene matches: 8. CDR3 length: 17 amino acids. The germline V gene has CDR1 LGHDT and CDR2 YNNKEL (reference sequence).

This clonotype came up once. This CDR3 is CACNVDGASYEQYF. DNA of the CDR3: TGTGCCTGCAACGTCGACGGGGCGTCCTACGAGCAGTACTTC. This chain links TRBV5-6 with TRBJ2-7; D assignment may be TRBD1 or TRBD2 (5 bases each). This CDR3 has 14 amino acids. V was cut by 10 bases and J by 1 base, with 18 bases left in between. Looked up from germline, CDR1 is SGHDT and CDR2 is YYEEEE.

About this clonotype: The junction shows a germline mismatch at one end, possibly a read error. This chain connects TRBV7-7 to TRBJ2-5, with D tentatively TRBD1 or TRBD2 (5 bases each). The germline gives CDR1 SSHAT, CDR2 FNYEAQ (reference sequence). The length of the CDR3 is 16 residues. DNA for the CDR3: TGTGCTAGCAGCTTAGGAATTGGGACGAGGAGAGAGACCCAGTACTTC. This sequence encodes CASSLGIGTRRETQYF.